These 20 T cell receptor beta chains were sequenced from one sample in a study of OX40 agonist ivuxolimab in advanced cancers. Repertoires were generated with immunoSEQ multiplex PCR, while TCRdb's copy carries only in-frame clones and drops some. The data hold tens of thousands of clones, with under 90% observed a single time. The sequences come from CD4+ or CD8+ T cells sorted from blood, collected in a trial of the OX40 agonist ivuxolimab. The receptors were gathered from an adult with an advanced solid tumor such as melanoma, head and neck, liver or kidney cancer.

This clone rates as medium-sized (0.01 to 0.1%). This chain uses TRBV7-9 with TRBJ2-1; the D is unclear. The V end was cut by 5 bases, the J end by 5 bases, with 10 bases between. CDR1 is SEHNR and CDR2 is FQNEAQ in the germline V gene (reference sequence). CDR3 length equals 13 residues. The CDR3 loop reads CASSAYNDNEQFF. CDR3 nucleotides: TGTGCCAGCAGCGCCTATAACGACAATGAGCAGTTCTTC.

V is TRBV19 and J is TRBJ2-7; tentatively, D is TRBD1 (6 bases). The CDR3 covers 13 residues. Germline-derived CDR1 and CDR2 are LNHDA and SQIVND (reference sequence). V was cut by 3 bases and J by 7 bases, with 13 bases left in between. The CDR3 DNA reads as TGTGCCAGTAGTATTCAGGGGCCGGGGGAGCAGTACTTC. Amino acids: CASSIQGPGEQYF.

This clone was seen only once. This chain joins TRBV27 and TRBJ1-2, with D unclear. Germline values: CDR1 MNHEY, CDR2 SMNVEV (reference sequence). Trimming shortened V by 5 bases and J by 1 base, and 14 bases separated the two germline ends. The CDR3 totals 15 residues. CDR3: CASSLMSGGNYGYTF. CDR3 DNA: TGTGCCAGCAGTCTGATGAGCGGCGGTAACTATGGCTACACCTTC.

V usage is TRBV27 and J usage is TRBJ1-5; no clear D gene. The germline V gene has CDR1 MNHEY and CDR2 SMNVEV (reference sequence). The CDR3 has 14 amino acids. Trimming pared 3 bases from V and 3 bases from J, leaving 9 bases between. CDR3 nucleotide sequence: TGTGCCAGCAGTTTTGGAGGGAACAATCAGCCCCAGCATTTT. Translated, it gives CASSFGGNNQPQHF.

V usage is TRBV13 and J usage is TRBJ1-3; D gene unclear. This CDR3 is 13 amino acids long. Germline values: CDR1 PRHDT, CDR2 FYEKMQ (reference sequence). V was shortened by 0 bases and J by 4 bases, with 4 bases between the two germline ends. This CDR3 is CASSLGGGNTIYF. Here the CDR3 DNA reads TGTGCCAGCAGCTTAGGGGGAGGAAACACCATATATTTT.

This chain joins TRBV4-1 and TRBJ2-7, with D possibly being TRBD1 (5 bases). V lost 1 base, J lost 0 bases, and 13 bases lay in between. Germline-derived CDR1 and CDR2 are MGHRA and YSYEKL. This CDR3 spans 16 amino acids. CDR3 nucleotide sequence: TGCGCCAGCAGCCAAGGATTGGATGACAGCTCCTACGAGCAGTACTTC. Its protein is CASSQGLDDSSYEQYF.

DNA for the CDR3: TGTGCCAGCAGCCATGATTTTGGCCCGGGAGTGAGCACTGAAGCTTTCTTT. Amino acid sequence: CASSHDFGPGVSTEAFF. The J gene is TRBJ1-1, the V gene TRBV14; D gene unclear. The germline V and J ends were trimmed by 3 bases and 4 bases, with 21 bases remaining between them. CDR1 is SGHDN and CDR2 is FVKESK in the germline V gene. This CDR3 has 17 amino acids.

Only a few counts were recorded for this clone. V is TRBV6-1 and J is TRBJ1-1; perhaps TRBD1 as D (6 bases). Germline CDR1 reads MNHNS; CDR2 reads SASEGT. With 5 bases removed from V and 6 bases from J, the gap between germline ends came to 16 bases. CDR3 length: 14 amino acids. CDR3 region: CASSPLGGQAEAFF. CDR3 sequence (DNA): TGTGCCAGCAGTCCTCTTGGGGGGCAGGCTGAAGCTTTCTTT.

The chain carries TRBV6-5 and TRBJ1-5; no definite D call. Between the trimmed V and J ends, which lost 6 bases and 13 bases, there was a span of 22 bases. The CDR3 runs 14 residues. CDR1 MNHEY and CDR2 SVGAGI come from the germline V gene. The CDR3 loop is CASSQEDDETVQHF. CDR3 nucleotides: TGTGCCAGCAGCCAGGAGGACGACGAAACGGTTCAGCATTTT.

V is TRBV6-1 and J is TRBJ2-7, with a tentative D call TRBD2 (5 bases). This CDR3 is built from 14 residues. Germline V gene sequence: CDR1 MNHNS, CDR2 SASEGT. Trimming pared 2 bases from V and 2 bases from J, leaving 10 bases between. CDR3 region: CASSEFIATYEQYF. Here the CDR3 DNA reads TGTGCCAGCAGTGAATTTATAGCGACCTACGAGCAGTACTTC.

Remarks on this clone: Other DNA sequences in this sample translate to the same CDR3. The chain has TRBV6-4 and TRBJ2-3, with 12 bases that match TRBD2. Per germline, CDR1 MRHNA and CDR2 SNTAGT. V lost 0 bases and J lost 5; bases outside the gene matches: 0. This CDR3 is 15 amino acids long. CDR3 bases: TGTGCCAGCAGTGACTCGACTAGCGGGGGAGATACGCAGTATTTT. The encoded protein is CASSDSTSGGDTQYF.

The chain links TRBV28 to TRBJ1-2, with 7 bases that match TRBD1. Germline-derived CDR1 and CDR2 are MDHEN and SYDVKM. This CDR3 is built from 14 residues. Trimming removed 6 bases from V and 6 bases from J; junction bases left unmatched: 10. The chain's CDR3 is CASSRGTARDGYTF. In DNA, the CDR3 is TGTGCCAGCAGCCGCGGGACAGCCCGAGATGGCTACACCTTC.

This sequence joins TRBV19 and TRBJ1-5; 7 bases align to TRBD1. The CDR3 is made up of 13 amino acids. Germline V gene data show CDR1 as LNHDA and CDR2 as SQIVND (reference sequence). V trimming: 5 bases; J trimming: 5 bases; junction bases outside the gene matches: 3. The CDR3: CASSAGTDQPQHF. CDR3 bases: TGTGCCAGTAGTGCTGGGACAGATCAGCCCCAGCATTTT.

The chain employs TRBV6-5 and TRBJ1-5; 7 bases map to TRBD1. The germline gives CDR1 MNHEY, CDR2 SVGAGI. The CDR3 is 14 residues long. V shed 4 bases and J 4 bases; nucleotides not matched to a gene: 4. CDR3 bases: TGTGCCAGCAGTTCCCAGGGGGGGAATCAGCCCCAGCATTTT. Translated, it gives CASSSQGGNQPQHF.

This chain links TRBV7-3 with TRBJ1-1, with D tentatively TRBD1 (6 bases). The V end lost 0 bases, the J end lost 5 bases, and 13 bases lay between the germline ends. This CDR3 is built from 15 residues. Germline CDR1 is SGHTA and CDR2 is FQGTGA. As DNA, the CDR3 is TGTGCCAGCAGCTTAACCCAGGGGCTAGGTACTGAAGCTTTCTTT. Protein sequence: CASSLTQGLGTEAFF.

This sequence joins TRBV2 and TRBJ2-7; 9 bases line up with TRBD2. The CDR3 has 16 residues. Germline V gives CDR1 SNHLY, CDR2 FYNNEI. Germline trimming cut 5 bases from V and 2 bases from J; bases unmatched to any gene: 10. CDR3: CASSPIVAGGPYEQYF. CDR3 sequence (DNA): TGTGCCAGCAGTCCAATAGTTGCGGGAGGGCCCTACGAGCAGTACTTC.

The chain uses TRBV6-6 and TRBJ2-1, with D perhaps matching TRBD1 (5 bases). The CDR3 has 13 amino acids. Trimming took off 6 bases at V and 8 bases at J, with 14 bases between the two ends. CDR1 is MNHNY and CDR2 is SVGAGI in the germline V gene (reference sequence). The CDR3 region has the DNA TGTGCCAGCAGCGGAGCAGGGCTGCATGAGCAGTTCTTC. Translated, it gives CASSGAGLHEQFF.

The chain employs TRBV19 and TRBJ2-7; 9 bases agree with TRBD1. Germline V gene sequence: CDR1 LNHDA, CDR2 SQIVND (reference sequence). V lost 5 bases and J lost 1; bases outside the gene matches: 6. This CDR3 comprises 15 residues. The CDR3 loop reads CASSASGQGSYEQYF. CDR3 in DNA: TGTGCCAGTAGTGCCTCGGGACAGGGATCCTACGAGCAGTACTTC.

In this sample, this clone turned up once. CDR3: CASRAPHRGENTGELFF. Written as DNA, the CDR3 is TGTGCCAGCAGGGCGCCGCACAGGGGAGAGAACACCGGGGAGCTGTTTTTT. V usage is TRBV28 and J usage is TRBJ2-2; 7 bases match TRBD1. The germline gives CDR1 MDHEN, CDR2 SYDVKM. This CDR3 region has 17 residues. V lost 6 bases and J lost 1; bases outside the gene matches: 11.

The chain links TRBV7-9 to TRBJ2-7; maybe TRBD1 (5 bases). Trimming removed 0 bases from V and 3 bases from J, with 12 bases in between. Per germline, CDR1 SEHNR and CDR2 FQNEAQ (reference sequence). CDR3 length: 15 residues. Here the CDR3 DNA reads TGTGCCAGCAGCTTAGCGCAGGGAAAGTTCTACGAGCAGTACTTC. It encodes CASSLAQGKFYEQYF.